The clone carrying this T cell receptor beta chain was found a few times. Its matching antigen is unknown. The record originates from a study of vaccination and CD4 T cells after COVID-19. Across the whole study: All convalescent patients were nasal swab PCR positive for SARS-CoV-2; nine had mild and one severe disease.

Treatment meaning: approximately nine-day PBMC culture with coronavirus spike peptide pools or control peptides (ViraFEST assay). Researchers used the Oncomine TCR Beta short-read assay to sequence DNA from cultured CD4+ T cells. TCRdb itself ran the PCR reads through MiXCR, one entry per CDR3 protein. Among approximately 15,000 distinct CDR3 sequences listed, around 53% were seen once. Study results and limitations: It was found that, in convalescent patients, 304 of 307 vaccine-specific clones were spike mono-reactive.

Trimming shortened V by 3 bases and J by 6 bases, and 12 bases separated the two germline ends. This CDR3 contains 14 residues. Per germline, CDR1 KGHSH and CDR2 LQKENI. V usage is TRBV18 and J usage is TRBJ1-5; tentatively, D is TRBD1 (6 bases). The clonotype comes from a human donor who had recovered from COVID-19. What was sequenced was CD4+ T cells from blood, cultured in vitro. The DNA for the CDR3 is TGTGCCAGCTCACCTTCTAGGGGGGGTCAGCCCCAGCATTTT. Encoded protein: CASSPSRGGQPQHF.